The sequence of this T cell receptor (beta chain) was determined in a study of cytomegalovirus exposure and HLA in healthy donors (dated by TCRdb to 2017 to 2019). For the wider study: An earlier analysis of approximately 640 of the donors reported approximately 300 Gb of sequence data and roughly 110 million unique TCR beta sequences from 150 million to 200 million T cells. An early release that covered several hundred HLA-typed donors contained about 300 gigabases of sequencing data and around 85 million unique TCR sequences. The genetic ancestry cluster associated with self-reported Caucasian donors included roughly four fifths of the 300 to 450 genotyped donors. The study aimed to test whether signatures of past pathogen exposure could be identified by cataloging public T cell receptors. The T cell repertoires of around 670 subjects were profiled by immunosequencing and related to cytomegalovirus serostatus. A separate validation cohort of 90 to 150 different subjects was used in addition to the 666-subject first cohort. To predict cytomegalovirus infection status, the study brought together high-throughput TCR immunosequencing, statistical association of individual TCRs with disease status, and machine learning. A later analysis re-analyzed previously published TCR beta repertoires from 666 donors and added high-resolution HLA genotyping to study TCR occurrence patterns. Rather than drawing on any new phenotypic data, the later analysis identified candidate immune exposures from TCR beta sequences and the way those sequences occurred across donors. An earlier analysis of more than 450 of the donors used high-throughput TCR beta sequencing to judge whether each TCR beta V gene segment behaved as functional or pseudogenic. Donor age, sex, ethnicity and CMV serostatus were collected together with the repertoire data. A later genetic analysis used genome-wide SNP genotypes for about 55% of the 666 donors, treating that subset as a discovery cohort. Every discovery cohort repertoire had been produced on one sequencing platform. Both class I and class II loci were covered by HLA typing, at four-digit resolution. Typing coverage varied by locus: 629-630 donors for A, B, C, DRB1 and DQB1; 522 for DQA1; more than 600 for DPA1; approximately 450 for DPB1. Because of strong linkage in the cohort, roughly five DR-DQ haplotypes were treated as single units for association and clustering. Among almost 400 genotyped donors of the cohort, an average of around 240,000 unique TCR beta nucleotide sequences were sequenced per donor, around 18% of them non-productive.

In total, 666 healthy bone marrow donors made up the cohort. At the time of sampling, all cohort members were nominally healthy, though unrecorded immune exposures were likely present. The donor tested CMV seropositive, placing the donor among the 289 seropositive members of the cohort. A peripheral blood sample was collected from each donor, and TCR beta sequencing was performed on peripheral blood mononuclear cells. The Qiagen DNeasy Blood Extraction Kit was used to extract genomic DNA from the blood cell samples. The paper as a whole reports these results and caveats: Because the 87-base-pair reads could not distinguish some IMGT-functional V segments, including TRBV6-2 and TRBV6-3, those segments were excluded. Compared with the approximately 670-donor mean, donors in an Asian-associated ancestry cluster had fewer N-insertions in productive TCRs, according to a later genetic analysis. An earlier analysis of around 500 of the donors showed that most TCR beta V segments appeared in productive rearrangements either about 87% or about 30% of the time, which broadly matched IMGT annotations. Most TCR sequences were seen in very few donors, while some public TCRs were found in many individuals. Because counts were too low, seventeen rarely observed V segments, including chromosome 9 orphons, were left out of the earlier analysis of some 600 of the donors. The authors suggested that the approach could potentially be generalized to other disease states and immunological phenotypes. Only TCR beta chains were sequenced in this cohort, and the absence of alpha or paired-chain data limited detectable features. At a false discovery rate of 0.05, a later analysis linked about 17,000 TCR beta sequences to specific HLA alleles. A cluster of highly shared sequence variants was judged likely to represent a technical artifact of the sequencing pipeline. Roughly uniform sequencing depth across donors was assumed in presence/absence analyses, although this assumption may not hold. The classifier was reported to diagnose cytomegalovirus status with high specificity and sensitivity in both the original cohort and the validation cohort. When HLA alleles, especially DR and DQ, strongly co-occurred, attributing TCR associations to individual alleles was difficult. A further reported finding was that TCR beta sequences accurately predicted the HLA-A and HLA-B alleles for most subjects in the first cohort. According to a later analysis, parvovirus B19, influenza, CMV and Epstein-Barr virus appeared linked to several top co-occurrence clusters. In a later genetic analysis, a missense DCLRE1C variant was associated with V-gene and J-gene trimming of TCR beta chains, and the association was replicated in an independent cohort. CMV serostatus was the only immune exposure information available for the cohort. In a later analysis, the rate of TCR association differed among HLA loci, with DRB1 alleles having the most associated TCRs and HLA-C alleles having the fewest. Correlated functional status among segregating V segments might reflect linkage disequilibrium, but an unknown experimental factor could not be ruled out. In vitro tests confirmed that a few of the cytomegalovirus-associated TCR beta chains recognize cytomegalovirus antigens. A later analysis found that most CMV-associated TCR beta chains appeared HLA-restricted, with HLA associations seemingly driven largely by CMV exposure. A total of 150 to 200 TCR beta chains were listed by the study as associated with cytomegalovirus. Because HLA typing was missing for some donors at each locus, association tests included only the typed subset. In a later analysis, HLA-associated TCR beta chains were found to be more clonally expanded and to have lower generation probabilities than equally common non-associated chains.

This clone showed up just a few times. Its target antigen remains unknown. Nothing much larger sits one base from this clone, and base qualities are not available. Libraries were made using the immunoSEQ multiplex PCR assay. For the multiplex PCR, a mixture combining 60 forward primers for TCR Vbeta segments and 13 reverse primers for TCR Jbeta segments was used. Amplification of the CDR3 region of rearranged TCR beta genes was performed with a multiplex PCR assay on genomic DNA. The Illumina HiSeq System was used to sequence the amplified TCR beta libraries as 87-base-pair reads. In the original analysis: A later analysis tallied about 77 million unique TCR beta chains across the 640 or so repertoires, and 10 million to 11 million of those chains were shared by two or more donors. Raw reads were error-corrected and collapsed into unique sequences with a nearest-neighbor algorithm that merged closely related sequences to remove PCR and sequencing errors. To assign V, D and J gene segments, CDR3 sequences were aligned to IMGT reference sequences. Each retained sequence needed at least a six-nucleotide match to both a V gene segment and a J gene segment. A rearrangement was called productive if the CDR3 had no stop codons and remained in frame with V and J, and every other rearrangement was called non-productive. CDR3 was defined by IMGT convention, running from the second conserved V-encoded cysteine to the conserved J-encoded phenylalanine. Sequences without an unambiguous match to a single V gene segment were excluded from the earlier analysis of about 630 of the donors. An earlier analysis of fewer than 650 of the donors classified V segments as functional when productive rearrangements were above 56.7% and as segregating when the standard deviation between donors was above 5%. A statistical classification framework was developed to diagnose cytomegalovirus status using the catalog of TCR beta chain sequences. In a later analysis, TCR nucleotide sequences were compared against IMGT/GENE-DB human TR gene sequences so that V and J genes could be assigned. In a later analysis, CDR3 sequences and most-parsimonious VDJ recombination scenarios were assigned using the TCRdist pipeline. A later analysis defined each TCR beta chain by its CDR3 amino acid sequence plus V-gene family, and excluded reads lacking a unique V-gene family. To address suspected cross-contamination and a sequencing artifact, a later analysis removed approximately 590 highly shared, low-generation-probability nucleotide sequences. For each public chain, a later analysis derived a clonal expansion index from normalized ranks of inferred template counts within each repertoire. A later analysis computed generation probabilities with a VDJ recombination model fitted to out-of-frame rearrangements, and checked the results against IGoR. In a later analysis, TCR-TCR, TCR-HLA and TCR-CMV co-occurrence was scored with hypergeometric tests, and a repertoire-size bias correction was applied to TCR pairs. In a later analysis, false discovery rates were estimated by permuting HLA or CMV assignments 20 times. A later analysis grouped co-occurring TCRs with DBSCAN, adding TCRdist sequence similarity when clustering within HLA-allele-positive subsets. Co-occurrence clustering excluded repertoires with fewer than 30,000 or more than 120,000 public chains, plus five with anomalous nucleotide sharing. TCRdb retrieved this table from immuneACCESS and kept in-frame rearrangements only. Not all clones are present; in checked studies, unresolved V genes account for under half, and no reason is known for the remainder. V and J calls and clone size are given by that table; D and trimming were obtained from the DNA. In all, the sample holds 180,000 or so clones, and roughly 75% of those were seen once. The biggest ten clones account for roughly 8.2% of the sample.

Counted from cysteine to phenylalanine, this CDR3 has 13 amino acids. The sequence is cut down to CDR3 DNA, 39 bases in frame from base 1. Sequences SGHDT (CDR1) and YYEEEE (CDR2) are obtained from the germline V gene. V and J are truncated by 1 base and 7 bases respectively, leaving an intervening sequence of 11 bases. This clonotype was obtained from a woman in her thirties or forties in good health and CMV-seropositive. The rearrangement joined TRBV5-6 to TRBJ1-1; matching of 6 bases hints at TRBD1 as the D gene. The specimen was PBMCs. The nucleotide sequence is TGTGCCAGCAGCTTGTTTGGGGGCAGTGAAGCTTTCTTT. This codes for CASSLFGGSEAFF.